This T cell receptor beta chain was identified during a study of T cell responses to AZD1222 COVID-19 vaccine. On the study more broadly: Investigators merged groups given second doses at roughly 4 or roughly 12 weeks. Study-wide findings and caveats: Baseline antibody screening turned up just six seropositive AZD1222 recipients. Repertoire collection took place solely once the T cell response had peaked. White British people made up most donors, females outnumbered males, and clonal diversity was possibly underestimated.

For this clone: Its antigen is unknown.

Data came from immunoSEQ multiplex PCR; TCRdb stores just in-frame clones and leaves some out. The table includes roughly 120,000 clones, under 95% detected once. The germline V gene has CDR1 SGDLS and CDR2 YYNGEE. The CDR3 is 11 amino acids. The V gene lost 4 bases and the J gene lost 1 base, with 0 bases spanning the gap. The specimen comprised peripheral blood, sampled on day 0 of AZD1222 vaccination. This TCR was recovered from an adult in good health. This chain uses TRBV9 with TRBJ1-3; D unresolved. This chain's CDR3 is CASSSGNTIYF. The CDR3 bases are TGTGCCAGCAGCTCTGGAAACACCATATATTTT.